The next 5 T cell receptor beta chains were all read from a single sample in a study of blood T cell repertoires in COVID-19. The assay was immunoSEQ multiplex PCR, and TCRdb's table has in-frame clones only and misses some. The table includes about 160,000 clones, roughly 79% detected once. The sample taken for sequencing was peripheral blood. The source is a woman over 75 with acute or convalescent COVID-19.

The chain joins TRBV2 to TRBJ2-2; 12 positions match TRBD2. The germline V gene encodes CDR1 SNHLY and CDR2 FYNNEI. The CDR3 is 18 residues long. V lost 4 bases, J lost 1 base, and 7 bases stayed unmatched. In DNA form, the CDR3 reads TGTGCCAGCAGTGGGACTAGCGGGAACACAAAGAACACCGGGGAGCTGTTTTTT. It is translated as CASSGTSGNTKNTGELFF.

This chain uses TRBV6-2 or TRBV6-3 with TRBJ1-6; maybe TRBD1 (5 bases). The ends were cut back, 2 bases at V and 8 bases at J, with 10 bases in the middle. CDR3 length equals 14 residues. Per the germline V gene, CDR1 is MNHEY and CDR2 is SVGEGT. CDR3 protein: CASSYAQEYSPLHF. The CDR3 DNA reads TGTGCCAGCAGTTACGCACAGGAATATTCACCCCTCCACTTT.

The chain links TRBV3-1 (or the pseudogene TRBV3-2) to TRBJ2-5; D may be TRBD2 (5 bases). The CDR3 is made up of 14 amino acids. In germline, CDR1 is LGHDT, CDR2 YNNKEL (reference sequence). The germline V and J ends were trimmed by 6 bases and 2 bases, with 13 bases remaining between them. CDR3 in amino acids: CASSSPPGQETQYF. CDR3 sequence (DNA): TGTGCCAGCAGTTCCCCCCCGGGGCAAGAGACCCAGTACTTC.

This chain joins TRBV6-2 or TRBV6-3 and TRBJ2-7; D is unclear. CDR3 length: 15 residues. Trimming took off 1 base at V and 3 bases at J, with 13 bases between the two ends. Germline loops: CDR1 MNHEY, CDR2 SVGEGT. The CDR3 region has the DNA TGTGCCAGCAGTTACTTGCGGATCAAGGTCTACGAGCAGTACTTC. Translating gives CASSYLRIKVYEQYF.

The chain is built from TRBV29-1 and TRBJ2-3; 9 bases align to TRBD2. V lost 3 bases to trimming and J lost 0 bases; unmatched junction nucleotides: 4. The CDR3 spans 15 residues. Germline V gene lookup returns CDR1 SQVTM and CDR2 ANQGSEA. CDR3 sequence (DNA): TGCAGCGTTGACAAAGCGGGAGGAAGCACAGATACGCAGTATTTT. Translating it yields CSVDKAGGSTDTQYF.